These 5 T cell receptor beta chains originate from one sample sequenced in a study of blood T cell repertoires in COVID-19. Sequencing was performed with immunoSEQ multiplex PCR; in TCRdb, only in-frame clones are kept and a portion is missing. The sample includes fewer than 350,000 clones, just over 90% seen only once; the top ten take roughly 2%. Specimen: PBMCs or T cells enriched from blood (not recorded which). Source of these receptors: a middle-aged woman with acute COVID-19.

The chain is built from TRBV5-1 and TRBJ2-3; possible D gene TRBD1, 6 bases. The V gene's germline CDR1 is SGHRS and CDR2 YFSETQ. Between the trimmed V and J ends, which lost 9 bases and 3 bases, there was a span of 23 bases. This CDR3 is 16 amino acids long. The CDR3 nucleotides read TGCGCCACTACCCCCGGGGACATGTCTAGGACAGATACGCAGTATTTT. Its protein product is CATTPGDMSRTDTQYF.

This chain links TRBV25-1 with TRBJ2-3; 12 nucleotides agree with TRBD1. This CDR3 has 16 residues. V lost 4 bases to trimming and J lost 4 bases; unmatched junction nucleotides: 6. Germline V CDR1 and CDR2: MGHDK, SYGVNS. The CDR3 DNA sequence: TGTGCCAGCAGTGCTCTAGGGACAGGGGGCGCAGATACGCAGTATTTT. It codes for CASSALGTGGADTQYF.

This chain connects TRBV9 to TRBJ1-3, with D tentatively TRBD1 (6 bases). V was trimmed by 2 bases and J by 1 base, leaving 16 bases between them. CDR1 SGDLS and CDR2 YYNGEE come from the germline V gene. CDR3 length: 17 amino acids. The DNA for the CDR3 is TGTGCCAGCAGCGTTCTTCCGGGGGGGCCGTCTGGAAACACCATATATTTT. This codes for CASSVLPGGPSGNTIYF.

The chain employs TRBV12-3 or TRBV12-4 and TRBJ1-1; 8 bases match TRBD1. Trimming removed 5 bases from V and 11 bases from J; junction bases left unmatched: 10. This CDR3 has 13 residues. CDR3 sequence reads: CASSLGQDRVAFF. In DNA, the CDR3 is TGTGCCAGCAGTCTTGGGCAGGACAGGGTTGCTTTCTTT.

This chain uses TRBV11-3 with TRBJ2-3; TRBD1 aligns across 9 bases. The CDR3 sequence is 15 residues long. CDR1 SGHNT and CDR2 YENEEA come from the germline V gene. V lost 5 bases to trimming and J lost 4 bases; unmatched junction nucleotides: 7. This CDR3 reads CASSLGTGWADTQYF. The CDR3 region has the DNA TGTGCCAGCAGCCTGGGGACAGGGTGGGCAGATACGCAGTATTTT.